The T cell receptor beta chain described here comes from a study of blood T cell repertoires in COVID-19. Assay used: immunoSEQ multiplex PCR; TCRdb lists only in-frame clones, some missing. Of fewer than 150,000 clones listed, around 78% are singletons. J was trimmed by 5 bases and V by 2 bases; bases with no gene match: 13. CDR1 and CDR2 from the germline V gene are MDHEN and SYDVKM. The CDR3 length is 17 residues. This chain connects TRBV28 to TRBJ2-5; 8 bases are a match to TRBD1. Material for sequencing was peripheral blood. The clonotype comes from a human donor in a cohort sampled during active COVID-19. The CDR3 loop reads CASSLRPGQGWSETQYF. As DNA, the CDR3 is TGTGCCAGCAGTTTAAGGCCAGGACAGGGTTGGTCGGAGACCCAGTACTTC.